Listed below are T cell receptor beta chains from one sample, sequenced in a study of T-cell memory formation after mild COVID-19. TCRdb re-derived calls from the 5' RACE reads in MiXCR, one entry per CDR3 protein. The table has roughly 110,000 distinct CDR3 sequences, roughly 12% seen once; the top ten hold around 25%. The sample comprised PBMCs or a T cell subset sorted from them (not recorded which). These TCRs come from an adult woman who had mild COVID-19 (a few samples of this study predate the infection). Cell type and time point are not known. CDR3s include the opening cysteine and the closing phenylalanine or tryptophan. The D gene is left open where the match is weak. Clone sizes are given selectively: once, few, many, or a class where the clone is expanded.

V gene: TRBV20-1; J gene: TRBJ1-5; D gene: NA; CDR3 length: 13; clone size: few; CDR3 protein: CSASQVSNQPQHF; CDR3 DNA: TGCAGTGCTAGTCAAGTTAGCAATCAGCCCCAGCATTTT
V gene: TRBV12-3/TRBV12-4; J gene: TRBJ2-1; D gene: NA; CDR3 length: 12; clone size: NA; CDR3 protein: CASSLSPQEQFF; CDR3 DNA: TGTGCCAGCAGTTTATCTCCTCAAGAGCAGTTCTTC
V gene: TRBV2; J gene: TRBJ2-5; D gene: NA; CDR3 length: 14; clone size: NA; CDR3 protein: CASSHIDSQETQYF; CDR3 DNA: TGTGCCAGCAGCCATATTGATAGCCAAGAGACCCAGTACTTC
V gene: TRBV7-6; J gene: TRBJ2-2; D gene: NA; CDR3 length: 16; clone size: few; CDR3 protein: CASSPFGDKNTGELFF; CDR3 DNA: TGTGCCAGCAGCCCATTCGGGGATAAGAACACCGGGGAGCTGTTTTTT
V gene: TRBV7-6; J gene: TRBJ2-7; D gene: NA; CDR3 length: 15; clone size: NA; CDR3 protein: CASSTLTGNSYEQYF; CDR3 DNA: TGTGCCAGCAGCACGCTAACAGGGAACTCCTACGAGCAGTACTTC
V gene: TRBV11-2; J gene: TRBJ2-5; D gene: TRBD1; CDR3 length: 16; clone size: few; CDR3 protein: CASSYAWTGYQETQYF; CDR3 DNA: TGTGCCAGCAGCTACGCATGGACAGGGTACCAAGAGACCCAGTACTTC
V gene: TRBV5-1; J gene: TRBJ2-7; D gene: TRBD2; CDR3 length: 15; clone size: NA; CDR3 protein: CASSLEGGQSYEQYF; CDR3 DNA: TGCGCCAGCAGCTTGGAGGGAGGGCAATCCTACGAGCAGTACTTC
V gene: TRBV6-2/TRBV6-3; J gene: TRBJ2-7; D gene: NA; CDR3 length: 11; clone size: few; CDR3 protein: CASSGQVEQYF; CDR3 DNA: TGTGCCAGCAGTGGGCAGGTCGAGCAGTACTTC
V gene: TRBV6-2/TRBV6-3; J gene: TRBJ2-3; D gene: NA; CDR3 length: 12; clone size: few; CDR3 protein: CASSVLSDTQYF; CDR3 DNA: TGTGCCAGCAGTGTACTCTCAGATACGCAGTATTTT
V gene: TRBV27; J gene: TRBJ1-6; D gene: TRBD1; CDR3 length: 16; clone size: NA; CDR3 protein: CASSRDRESYNSPLHF; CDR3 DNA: TGTGCCAGCAGCCGGGACAGGGAATCCTATAATTCACCCCTCCACTTT
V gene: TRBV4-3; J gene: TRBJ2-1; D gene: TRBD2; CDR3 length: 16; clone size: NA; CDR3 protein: CASSQEHRLAGHEQFF; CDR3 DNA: TGCGCCAGCAGCCAAGAACATCGACTAGCGGGACATGAGCAGTTCTTC
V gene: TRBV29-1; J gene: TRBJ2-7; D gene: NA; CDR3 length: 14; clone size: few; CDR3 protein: CSAEGTSGGYEQYF; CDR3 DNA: TGCAGCGCAGAGGGGACATCCGGAGGCTACGAGCAGTACTTC
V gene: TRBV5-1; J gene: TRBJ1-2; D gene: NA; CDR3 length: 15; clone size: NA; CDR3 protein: CASSLWTDTNYGYTF; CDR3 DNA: TGCGCCAGCAGCTTGTGGACAGACACTAACTATGGCTACACCTTC
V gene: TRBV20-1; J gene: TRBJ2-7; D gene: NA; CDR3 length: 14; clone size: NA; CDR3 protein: CSVFPPGKRYEQYF; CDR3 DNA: TGCAGTGTTTTTCCCCCGGGGAAACGGTACGAGCAGTACTTC